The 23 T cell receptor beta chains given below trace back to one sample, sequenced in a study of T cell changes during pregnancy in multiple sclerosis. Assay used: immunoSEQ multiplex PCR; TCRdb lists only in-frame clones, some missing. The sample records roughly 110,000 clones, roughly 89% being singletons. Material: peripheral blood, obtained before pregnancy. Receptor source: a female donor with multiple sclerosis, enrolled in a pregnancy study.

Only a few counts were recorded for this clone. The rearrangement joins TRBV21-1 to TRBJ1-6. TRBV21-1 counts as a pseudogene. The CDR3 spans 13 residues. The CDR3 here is CASSKGESSPLHF. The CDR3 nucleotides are TGTGCCAGCAGCAAAGGAGAGAGTTCACCCCTCCACTTT.

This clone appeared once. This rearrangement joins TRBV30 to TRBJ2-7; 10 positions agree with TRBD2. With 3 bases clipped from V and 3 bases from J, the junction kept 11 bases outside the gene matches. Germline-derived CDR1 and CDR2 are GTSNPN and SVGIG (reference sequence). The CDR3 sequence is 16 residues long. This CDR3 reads CAWRAPAGGGLYEQYF. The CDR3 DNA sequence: TGTGCCTGGAGAGCGCCAGCGGGAGGGGGGCTCTACGAGCAGTACTTC.

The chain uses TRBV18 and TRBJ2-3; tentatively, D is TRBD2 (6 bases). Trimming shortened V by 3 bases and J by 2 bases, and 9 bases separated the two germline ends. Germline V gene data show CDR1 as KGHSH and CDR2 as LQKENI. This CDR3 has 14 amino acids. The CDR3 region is CASSPGGLTDTQYF. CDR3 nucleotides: TGTGCCAGCTCACCGGGGGGACTCACAGATACGCAGTATTTT.

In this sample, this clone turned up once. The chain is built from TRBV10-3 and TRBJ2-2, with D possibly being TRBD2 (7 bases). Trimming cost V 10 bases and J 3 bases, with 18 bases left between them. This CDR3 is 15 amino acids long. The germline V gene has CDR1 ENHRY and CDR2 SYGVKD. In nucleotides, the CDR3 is TGTGCCAGCACGATGGGGGGGCCTGACACCGGGGAGCTGTTTTTT. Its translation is CASTMGGPDTGELFF.

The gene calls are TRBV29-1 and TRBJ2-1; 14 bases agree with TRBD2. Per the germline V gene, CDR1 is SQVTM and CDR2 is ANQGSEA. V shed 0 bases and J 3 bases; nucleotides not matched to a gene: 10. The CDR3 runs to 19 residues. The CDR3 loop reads CSVEDIPGTSGSIYNEQFF. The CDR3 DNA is TGCAGCGTTGAAGATATCCCTGGGACTAGCGGGAGTATCTACAATGAGCAGTTCTTC.

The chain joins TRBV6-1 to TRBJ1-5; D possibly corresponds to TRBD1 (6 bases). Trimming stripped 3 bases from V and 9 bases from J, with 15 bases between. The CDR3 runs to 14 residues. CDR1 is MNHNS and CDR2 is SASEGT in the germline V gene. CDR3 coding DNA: TGTGCCAGCAGTGACATACAGGGAGCCGGGCCCCAGCATTTT. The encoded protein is CASSDIQGAGPQHF.

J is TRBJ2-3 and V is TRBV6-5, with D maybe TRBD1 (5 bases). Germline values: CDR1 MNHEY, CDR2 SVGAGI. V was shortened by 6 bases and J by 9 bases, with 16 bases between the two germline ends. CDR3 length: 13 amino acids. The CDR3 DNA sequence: TGTGCCAGCAGACCCCCGGACACCAGAACGCAGTATTTT. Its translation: CASRPPDTRTQYF.

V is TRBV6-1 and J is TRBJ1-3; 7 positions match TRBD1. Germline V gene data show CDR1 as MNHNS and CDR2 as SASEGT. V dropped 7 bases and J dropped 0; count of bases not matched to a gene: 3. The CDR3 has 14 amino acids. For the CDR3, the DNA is TGTGCCAGCATAACAGGGGCCTCTGGAAACACCATATATTTT. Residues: CASITGASGNTIYF.

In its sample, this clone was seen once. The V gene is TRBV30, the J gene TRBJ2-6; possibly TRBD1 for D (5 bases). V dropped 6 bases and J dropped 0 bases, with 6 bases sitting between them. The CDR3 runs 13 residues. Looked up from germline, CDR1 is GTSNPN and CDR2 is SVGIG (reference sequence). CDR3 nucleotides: TGTGCCTGCGACAGCTCTGGGGCCAACGTCCTGACTTTC. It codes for CACDSSGANVLTF.

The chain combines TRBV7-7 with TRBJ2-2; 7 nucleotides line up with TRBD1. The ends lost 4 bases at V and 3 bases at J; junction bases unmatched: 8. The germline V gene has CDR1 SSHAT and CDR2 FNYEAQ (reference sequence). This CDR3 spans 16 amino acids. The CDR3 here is CASSSDRARYTGELFF. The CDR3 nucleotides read TGTGCCAGCAGCTCTGACAGGGCGCGATACACCGGGGAGCTGTTTTTT. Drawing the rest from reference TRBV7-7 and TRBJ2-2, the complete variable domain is GAGVSQSPRYKVTKRGQDVTLRCDPISSHATLYWYQQALGQGPEFLTYFNYEAQPDKSGLPSDRFSAERPEGSISTLTIQRTEQRDSAMYRCASSSDRARYTGELFFGEGSRLTVL.

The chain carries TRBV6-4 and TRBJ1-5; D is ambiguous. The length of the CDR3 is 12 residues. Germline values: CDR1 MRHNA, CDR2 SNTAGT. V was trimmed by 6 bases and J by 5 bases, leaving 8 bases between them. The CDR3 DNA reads TGTGCCAGCAGATCCGGGGATCAGCCCCAGCATTTT. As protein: CASRSGDQPQHF.

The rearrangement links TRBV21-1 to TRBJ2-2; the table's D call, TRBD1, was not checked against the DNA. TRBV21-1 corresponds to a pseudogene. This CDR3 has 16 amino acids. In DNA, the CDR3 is TGTGCCAGCACCTCGGGGACAGGGCCAAACACCGGGGAGCTGTTTTTT. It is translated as CASTSGTGPNTGELFF.

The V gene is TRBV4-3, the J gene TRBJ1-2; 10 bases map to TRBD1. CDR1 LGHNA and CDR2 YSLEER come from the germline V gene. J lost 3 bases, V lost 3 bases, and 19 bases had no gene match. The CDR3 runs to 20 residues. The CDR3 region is CASSHPRTETGGTSYYGYTF. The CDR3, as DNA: TGCGCCAGCAGCCATCCCCGCACCGAGACAGGGGGCACTTCTTACTATGGCTACACCTTC.

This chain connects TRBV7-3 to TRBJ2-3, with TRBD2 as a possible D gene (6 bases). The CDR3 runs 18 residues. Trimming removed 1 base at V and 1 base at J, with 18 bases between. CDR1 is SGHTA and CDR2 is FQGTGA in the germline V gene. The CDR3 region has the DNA TGTGCCAGCAGCTTAAGGCCCCGGAGGGCCAAAGGCACAGATACGCAGTATTTT. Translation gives CASSLRPRRAKGTDTQYF.

DNA for the CDR3: TGTGCCAGCAAGGTGGTCGGGGGGACAGATACGCAGTATTTT. This codes for CASKVVGGTDTQYF. The V call is TRBV27, the J call TRBJ2-3; 7 bases map to TRBD2. The ends lost 7 bases at V and 3 bases at J; junction bases unmatched: 7. CDR1 is MNHEY and CDR2 is SMNVEV in the germline V gene (reference sequence). The CDR3 extends over 14 amino acids.

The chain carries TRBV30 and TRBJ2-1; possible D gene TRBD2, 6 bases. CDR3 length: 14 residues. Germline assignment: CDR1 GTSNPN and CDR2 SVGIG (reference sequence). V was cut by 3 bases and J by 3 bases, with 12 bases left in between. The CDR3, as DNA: TGTGCCTGGAGAAATAGCGGCAGCTACAATGAGCAGTTCTTC. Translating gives CAWRNSGSYNEQFF.

For the CDR3, the DNA is TGTGCCAGCAGCTTATTTGCGGGATACGAGCAGTACTTC. This codes for CASSLFAGYEQYF. The chain is built from TRBV7-3 and TRBJ2-7, with a weak D call TRBD2 (6 bases). This CDR3 has 13 amino acids. Germline V gene data show CDR1 as SGHTA and CDR2 as FQGTGA. V was clipped by 2 bases and J by 4 bases, with 9 bases between them.

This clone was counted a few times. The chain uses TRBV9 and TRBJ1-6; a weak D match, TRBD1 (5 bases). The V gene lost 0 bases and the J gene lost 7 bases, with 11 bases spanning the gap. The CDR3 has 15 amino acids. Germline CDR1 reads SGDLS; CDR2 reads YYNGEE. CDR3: CASSVGGGVNSPLHF. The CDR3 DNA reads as TGTGCCAGCAGCGTAGGCGGGGGAGTCAATTCACCCCTCCACTTT.

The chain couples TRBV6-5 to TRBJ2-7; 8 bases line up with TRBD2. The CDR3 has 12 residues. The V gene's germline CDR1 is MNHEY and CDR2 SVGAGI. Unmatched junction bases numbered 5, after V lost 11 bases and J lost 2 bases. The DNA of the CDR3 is TGTGCCGGCGGGAGGACCCCCTACGAGCAGTACTTC. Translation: CAGGRTPYEQYF.

In DNA, the CDR3 is TGTGCCAGCTCACCAGCGGCGGGATGGGCCGGGGAGCTGTTTTTT. This sequence encodes CASSPAAGWAGELFF. The chain is built from TRBV18 and TRBJ2-2, with a weak D call TRBD2 (6 bases). Germline V gene data show CDR1 as KGHSH and CDR2 as LQKENI. Trimming cost V 2 bases and J 6 bases, with 13 bases left between them. The CDR3 is made up of 15 amino acids.

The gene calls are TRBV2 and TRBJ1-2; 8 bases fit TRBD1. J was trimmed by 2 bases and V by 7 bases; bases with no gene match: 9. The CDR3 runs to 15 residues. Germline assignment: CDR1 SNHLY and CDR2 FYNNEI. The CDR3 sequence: CASTVGQGRNYGYTF. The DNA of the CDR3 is TGTGCCAGCACTGTCGGACAGGGACGAAACTATGGCTACACCTTC. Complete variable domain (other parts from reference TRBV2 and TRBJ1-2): EPEVTQTPSHQVTQMGQEVILRCVPISNHLYFYWYRQILGQKVEFLVSFYNNEISEKSEIFDDQFSVERPDGSNFTLKIRSTKLEDSAMYFCASTVGQGRNYGYTFGSGTRLTVV.

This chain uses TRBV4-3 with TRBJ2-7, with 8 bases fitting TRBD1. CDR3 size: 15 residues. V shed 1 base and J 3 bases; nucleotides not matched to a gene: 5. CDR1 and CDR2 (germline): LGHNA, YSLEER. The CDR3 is CASSQGTGPNYEQYF. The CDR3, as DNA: TGCGCCAGCAGCCAAGGGACAGGGCCTAACTACGAGCAGTACTTC.

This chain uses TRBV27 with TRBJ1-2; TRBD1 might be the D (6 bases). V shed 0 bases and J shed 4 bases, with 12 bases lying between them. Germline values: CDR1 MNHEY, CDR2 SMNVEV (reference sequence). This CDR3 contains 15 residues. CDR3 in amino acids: CASSLSRDTLYGYTF. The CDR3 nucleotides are TGTGCCAGCAGTTTATCCCGGGACACACTCTATGGCTACACCTTC.